This is a list of T cell receptor beta chains from one sample in a study of T-cell memory formation after mild COVID-19. MiXCR was run by TCRdb on the 5' RACE reads, yielding one entry per CDR3 protein. The sample holds 450,000 to 650,000 distinct CDR3 sequences, about 20% seen once. Sequencing was done on a sample of PBMCs or a T cell subset sorted from them (not recorded which). Receptor source: an adult woman who had mild COVID-19 (a few samples of this study predate the infection). Cell type and time point are not known. Each CDR3 is given with its conserved first and last residue. D genes are given only for firm matches. Clone size appears in some rows only: once, few, many, or a class for an expanded clone.

16,TRBJ2-3,.,TRBV9,TRBD2,CASSPHAGGPADTQYF,TGTGCCAGCAGCCCTCATGCGGGGGGGCCCGCAGATACGCAGTATTTT
13,TRBJ2-7,.,TRBV4-2,.,CASSQEERYEQYF,TGTGCCAGCAGCCAAGAAGAACGATACGAGCAGTACTTC
12,TRBJ2-1,.,TRBV7-2,.,CASSLRVGEQFF,TGTGCCAGCAGCTTGAGGGTCGGGGAGCAGTTCTTC
13,TRBJ1-1,.,TRBV6-5,TRBD1,CASSYRRQGEAFF,TGTGCCAGCAGTTACCGACGACAGGGTGAAGCTTTCTTT
13,TRBJ1-1,.,TRBV18,.,CASSRPRGTEAFF,TGTGCCAGCTCGCGACCGCGTGGGACTGAAGCTTTCTTT
17,TRBJ2-3,.,TRBV20-1,TRBD1,CSARPWTGGERTDTQYF,TGCAGTGCTAGACCATGGACAGGGGGGGAGAGGACAGATACGCAGTATTTT
14,TRBJ2-5,many,TRBV5-1,TRBD1,CASSTGQGRETQYF,TGCGCCAGCAGCACCGGACAGGGACGAGAGACCCAGTACTTC
15,TRBJ2-7,few,TRBV6-2/TRBV6-3,.,CASSYSGDGHREQYF,TGTGCCAGCAGTTACTCGGGGGACGGACACAGGGAGCAGTACTTC
15,TRBJ2-5,.,TRBV24-1,.,CATSDLAGIQETQYF,TGTGCCACCAGTGATTTAGCAGGGATCCAAGAGACCCAGTACTTC
14,TRBJ2-7,few,TRBV29-1,TRBD2,CSVQGREGSYEQYF,TGCAGCGTTCAAGGCAGGGAGGGCTCCTACGAGCAGTACTTC
19,TRBJ2-2,few,TRBV4-3,TRBD2,CASSSNLGLADSNTGELFF,TGCGCCAGCAGCTCAAATCTGGGACTAGCGGACTCGAACACCGGGGAGCTGTTTTTT